A selection of T cell receptor beta chains follows, all from one sample in a study of blood T cell repertoires in COVID-19. Generated by immunoSEQ multiplex PCR, the TCRdb table keeps only in-frame clones and is missing some. The sample contains 300,000 to 400,000 clones, just over 85% of which appear only once. The source material was PBMCs or T cells enriched from blood (not recorded which). These receptors were obtained from a woman aged 40 to 49 with acute COVID-19. Both conserved end residues are part of each CDR3. The order of the fields is CDR3 protein, CDR3 DNA, V gene, D gene, clone size, J gene. A D gene is named only where the DNA matches it firmly. Clone size is not always given. Where it is, it says once, few, many or a class for expanded clones.

CASRHTSGDPSYEQYF | TGTGCCAGCAGGCACACTAGCGGGGACCCCTCCTACGAGCAGTACTTC | TRBV7-9 | TRBD2 | . | TRBJ2-7
CASSPTPSTGGGYTF | TGCGCCAGCAGCCCCACCCCGTCGACAGGGGGAGGCTACACCTTC | TRBV5-1 | TRBD1 | . | TRBJ1-2
CSASSWDRGAGANVLTF | TGCAGTGCTAGTTCGTGGGACAGGGGCGCTGGGGCCAACGTCCTGACTTTC | TRBV20-1 | TRBD1 | . | TRBJ2-6
CASTQRGAMDGYTF | TGTGCCAGCACCCAGCGGGGGGCGATGGATGGCTACACCTTC | TRBV6-5 | . | . | TRBJ1-2
CASSGSLANEQFF | TGTGCCAGCAGTGGGTCCCTAGCGAATGAGCAGTTCTTC | TRBV6-2/TRBV6-3 | . | . | TRBJ2-1
CASSQEGGEEVGAYTGELFF | TGTGCCAGCAGCCAAGAGGGGGGGGAGGAGGTAGGGGCTTACACCGGGGAGCTGTTTTTT | TRBV3-1/TRBV3-2 | TRBD2 | . | TRBJ2-2
CASSPLGGLGQPQHF | TGTGCCAGCTCACCTCTGGGCGGGTTAGGTCAGCCCCAGCATTTT | TRBV18 | . | . | TRBJ1-5
CASSMGETDTQYF | TGTGCCAGTAGTATGGGAGAAACAGATACGCAGTATTTT | TRBV19 | . | . | TRBJ2-3
CASSLLPAGTYNEQFF | TGTGCCAGCAGCCTACTGCCAGCGGGAACCTACAATGAGCAGTTCTTC | TRBV5-6 | TRBD2 | . | TRBJ2-1
CASSLGTGFNEKLFF | TGCGCCAGCAGCTTGGGAACAGGGTTTAATGAAAAACTGTTTTTT | TRBV5-1 | . | once | TRBJ1-4
CASSRTGADTEAFF | TGTGCCAGTAGTAGGACAGGGGCCGACACTGAAGCTTTCTTT | TRBV19 | TRBD1 | . | TRBJ1-1
CASQGTLNTGELFF | TGTGCCAGCCAGGGGACCCTAAACACCGGGGAGCTGTTTTTT | TRBV7-9 | . | . | TRBJ2-2
CASSFRRAISYEQYF | TGTGCCAGCAGCTTTCGGAGGGCCATCTCCTACGAGCAGTACTTC | TRBV7-2 | . | once | TRBJ2-7
CSVGDRGRGYTF | TGCAGCGTTGGAGATAGGGGGCGAGGCTACACCTTC | TRBV29-1 | TRBD1 | . | TRBJ1-2
CASSLAAGGSGYTF | TGTGCCAGCAGCTTAGCTGCAGGGGGCAGTGGCTACACCTTC | TRBV7-9 | TRBD1 | . | TRBJ1-2
CASSSSRVGTDTQYF | TGTGCCAGCAGTTCAAGCAGGGTGGGCACAGATACGCAGTATTTT | TRBV27 | . | . | TRBJ2-3
CASSVGNRGRTGELFF | TGTGCCAGCAGCGTAGGAAACAGGGGTCGGACCGGGGAGCTGTTTTTT | TRBV9 | TRBD1 | . | TRBJ2-2
CASSDTDRVDSPLHF | TGTGCCAGCAGTGACACCGACAGGGTCGATTCACCCCTCCACTTT | TRBV6-4 | TRBD1 | . | TRBJ1-6
CASSQPQGTSISGANVLTF | TGTGCCAGCAGCCAACCACAGGGGACTTCAATCAGTGGGGCCAACGTCCTGACTTTC | TRBV4-2 | . | . | TRBJ2-6
CASSLEAGKTNEQFF | TGCGCCAGCAGCTTGGAGGCCGGGAAAACTAATGAGCAGTTCTTC | TRBV5-1 | . | . | TRBJ2-1
CASSLFVQGRTDTQYF | TGTGCCAGCAGCTTATTTGTGCAGGGGAGAACAGATACGCAGTATTTT | TRBV7-9 | . | . | TRBJ2-3
CASSEPTQTGARYEQYF | TGTGCCAGCAGTGAACCCACACAAACAGGTGCACGATACGAGCAGTACTTC | TRBV25-1 | . | . | TRBJ2-7
CASSMAASGRAVLYEQYF | TGTGCCAGTAGTATGGCGGCTAGCGGGAGGGCCGTGCTCTACGAGCAGTACTTC | TRBV19 | TRBD2 | . | TRBJ2-7
CASSPGTVSGANVLTF | TGTGCCAGTAGTCCAGGGACAGTCTCTGGGGCCAACGTCCTGACTTTC | TRBV19 | TRBD1 | . | TRBJ2-6
CASSLELAGTDTQYF | TGTGCCAGCAGCCTGGAGCTAGCCGGCACAGATACGCAGTATTTT | TRBV4-2 | . | . | TRBJ2-3
CASSSPQGNTEAFF | TGTGCCAGCAGCTCGCCACAGGGGAACACTGAAGCTTTCTTT | TRBV3-1/TRBV3-2 | . | . | TRBJ1-1
CASSPMLGTGETEAFF | TGTGCCAGCAGTCCTATGCTCGGGACAGGGGAAACTGAAGCTTTCTTT | TRBV28 | TRBD1 | . | TRBJ1-1